This TCR beta chain was obtained from a study of regulatory T cells in long-lasting Graves disease. Overall study context: Persistent Graves' disease meant over 5 years of antithyroid drugs with positive TSH receptor antibodies. Whole-study results and caveats: Favored gene segments in persistent disease were TRBV28, TRBJ1-2 and TRBJ2-5. Relative to newly diagnosed Graves' patients, persistent ones had lower TCR diversity.

CDR1 and CDR2 from the germline V gene are DFQATT and SNEGSKA (reference sequence). Trimming took 0 bases from V and 3 from J; bases not matched to a gene: 7. The CDR3 extends over 16 amino acids. For this clonotype: No antigen is known for it.

The time point denotes: persistent/refractory GD, antithyroid drugs over 5 years with positive TRAb. PBMC-extracted RNA yielded the TCR library. Library construction for TCR beta used iRepertoire HTBI primers and Arm-PCR of CDR3 regions. Each CDR3 protein gets one entry after TCRdb re-called the multiplex PCR reads with MiXCR. The repertoire consists of roughly 500,000 distinct CDR3 sequences, with 20% to 25% occurring once and the leading ten covering less than 9%. V is TRBV20-1 and J is TRBJ1-5; 8 bases line up with TRBD1. The starting material was peripheral blood mononuclear cells (PBMCs), obtained when the disease was refractory, from a patient treated with antithyroid drugs. This sequence originates from a female donor with Graves disease. DNA for the CDR3: TGCAGTGCTAGAGATCAGGGGGCGCAAGCCAATCAGCCCCAGCATTTT. Residues: CSARDQGAQANQPQHF.